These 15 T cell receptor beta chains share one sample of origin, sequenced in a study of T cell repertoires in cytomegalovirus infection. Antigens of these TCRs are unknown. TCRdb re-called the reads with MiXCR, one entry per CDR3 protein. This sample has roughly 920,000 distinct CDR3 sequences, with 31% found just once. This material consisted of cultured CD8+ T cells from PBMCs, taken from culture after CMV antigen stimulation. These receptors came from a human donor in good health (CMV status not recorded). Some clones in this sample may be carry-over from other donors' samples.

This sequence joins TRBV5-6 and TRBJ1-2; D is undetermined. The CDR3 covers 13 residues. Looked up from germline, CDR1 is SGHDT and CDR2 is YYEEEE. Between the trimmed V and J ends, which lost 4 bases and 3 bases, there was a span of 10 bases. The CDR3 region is CASSPVRDYGYTF. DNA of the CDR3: TGTGCCAGCAGCCCTGTGAGAGACTATGGCTACACCTTC.

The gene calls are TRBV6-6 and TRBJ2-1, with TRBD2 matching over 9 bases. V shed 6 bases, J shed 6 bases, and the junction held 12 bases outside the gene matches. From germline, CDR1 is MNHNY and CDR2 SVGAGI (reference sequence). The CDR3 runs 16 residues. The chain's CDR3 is CASSLLPAGGSNEQFF. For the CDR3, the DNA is TGTGCCAGCAGCCTACTTCCAGCGGGGGGATCCAATGAGCAGTTCTTC.

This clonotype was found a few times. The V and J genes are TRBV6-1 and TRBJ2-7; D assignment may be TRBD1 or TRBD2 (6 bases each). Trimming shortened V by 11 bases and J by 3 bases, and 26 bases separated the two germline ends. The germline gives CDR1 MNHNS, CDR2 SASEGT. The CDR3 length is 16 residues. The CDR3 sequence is CAGGGDWEVRHYEQYF. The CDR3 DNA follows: TGTGCCGGGGGCGGAGACTGGGAGGTAAGGCACTACGAGCAGTACTTC.

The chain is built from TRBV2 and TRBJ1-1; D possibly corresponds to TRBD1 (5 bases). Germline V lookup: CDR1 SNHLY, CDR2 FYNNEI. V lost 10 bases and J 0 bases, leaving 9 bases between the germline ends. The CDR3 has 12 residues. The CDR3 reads CAILRVNTEAFF. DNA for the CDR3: TGTGCCATCCTCAGGGTGAACACTGAAGCTTTCTTT.

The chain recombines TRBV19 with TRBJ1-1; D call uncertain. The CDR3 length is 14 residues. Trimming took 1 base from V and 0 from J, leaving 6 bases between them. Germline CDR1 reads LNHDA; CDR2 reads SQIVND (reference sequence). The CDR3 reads CASSIASLNTEAFF. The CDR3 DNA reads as TGTGCCAGTAGTATAGCCAGCCTGAACACTGAAGCTTTCTTT.

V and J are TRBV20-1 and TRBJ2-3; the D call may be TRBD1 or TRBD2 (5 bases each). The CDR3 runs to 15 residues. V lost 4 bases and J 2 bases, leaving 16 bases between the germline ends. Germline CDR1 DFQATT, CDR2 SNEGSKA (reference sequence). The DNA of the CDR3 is TGCAGTGCTAAAGCCCGGGGCCCGCTCACAGATACGCAGTATTTT. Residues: CSAKARGPLTDTQYF.

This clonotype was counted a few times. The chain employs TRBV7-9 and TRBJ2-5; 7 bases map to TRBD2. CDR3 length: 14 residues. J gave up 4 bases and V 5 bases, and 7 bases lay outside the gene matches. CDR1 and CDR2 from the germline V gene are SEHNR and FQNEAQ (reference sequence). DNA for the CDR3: TGTGCCAGCAGCCCCAGGGAGGGCGTAGAGACCCAGTACTTC. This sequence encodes CASSPREGVETQYF.

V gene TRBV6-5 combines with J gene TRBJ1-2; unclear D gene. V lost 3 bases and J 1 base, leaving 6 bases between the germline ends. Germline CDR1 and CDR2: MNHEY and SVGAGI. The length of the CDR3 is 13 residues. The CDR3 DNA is TGTGCCAGCAGTTATAGGAATAACTATGGCTACACCTTC. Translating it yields CASSYRNNYGYTF.

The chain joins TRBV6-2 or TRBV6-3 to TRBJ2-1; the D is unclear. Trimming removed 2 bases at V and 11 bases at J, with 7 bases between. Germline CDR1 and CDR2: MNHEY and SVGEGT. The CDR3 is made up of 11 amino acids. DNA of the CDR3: TGTGCCAGCAGTTACGCCCTGAAGCAGTTCTTC. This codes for CASSYALKQFF.

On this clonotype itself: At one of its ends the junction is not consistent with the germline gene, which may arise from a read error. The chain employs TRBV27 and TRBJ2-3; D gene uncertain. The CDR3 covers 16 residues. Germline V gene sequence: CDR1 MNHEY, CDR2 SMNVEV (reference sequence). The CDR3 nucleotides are TGTGCCGGCAGTTCCTCGTGGACGTTTAGCACAGATACGCAGTATTTT. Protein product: CAGSSSWTFSTDTQYF.

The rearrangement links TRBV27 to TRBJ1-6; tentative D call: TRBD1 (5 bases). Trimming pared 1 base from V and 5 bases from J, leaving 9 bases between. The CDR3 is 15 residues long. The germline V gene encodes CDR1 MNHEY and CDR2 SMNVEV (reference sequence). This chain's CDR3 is CASSLFRGHNSPLHF. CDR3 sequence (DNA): TGTGCCAGCAGTTTATTCCGGGGACATAATTCACCCCTCCACTTT.

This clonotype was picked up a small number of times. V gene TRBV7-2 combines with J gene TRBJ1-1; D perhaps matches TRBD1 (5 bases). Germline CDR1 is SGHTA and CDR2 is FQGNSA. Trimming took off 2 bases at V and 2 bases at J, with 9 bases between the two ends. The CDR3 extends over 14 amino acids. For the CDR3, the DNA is TGTGCCAGCAGCTTATACGGGACCAACACTGAAGCTTTCTTT. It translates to CASSLYGTNTEAFF.

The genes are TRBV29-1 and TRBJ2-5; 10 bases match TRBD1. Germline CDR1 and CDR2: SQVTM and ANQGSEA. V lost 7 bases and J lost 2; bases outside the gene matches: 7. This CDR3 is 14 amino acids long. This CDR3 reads CSASPDRGQETQYF. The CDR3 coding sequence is TGCAGCGCGAGCCCGGACAGGGGGCAAGAGACCCAGTACTTC.

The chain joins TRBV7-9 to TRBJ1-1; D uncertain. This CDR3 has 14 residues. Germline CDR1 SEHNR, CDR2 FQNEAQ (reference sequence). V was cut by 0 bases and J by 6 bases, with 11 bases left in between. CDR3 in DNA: TGTGCCAGCAGCTTAGCCGGGGTTAAGGCTGAAGCTTTCTTT. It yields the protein CASSLAGVKAEAFF. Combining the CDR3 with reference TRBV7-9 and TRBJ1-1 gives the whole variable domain DTGVSQNPRHKITKRGQNVTFRCDPISEHNRLYWYRQTLGQGPEFLTYFQNEAQLEKSRLLSDRFSAERPKGSFSTLEIQRTEQGDSAMYLCASSLAGVKAEAFFGQGTRLTVV.

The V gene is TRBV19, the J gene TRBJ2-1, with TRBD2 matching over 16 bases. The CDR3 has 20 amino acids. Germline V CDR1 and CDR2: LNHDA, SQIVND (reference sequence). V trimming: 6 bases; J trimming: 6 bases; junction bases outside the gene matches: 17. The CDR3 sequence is CASSPGLAGGPVRFGNEQFF. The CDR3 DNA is TGTGCCAGTAGCCCGGGACTAGCGGGGGGGCCAGTAAGATTTGGCAATGAGCAGTTCTTC.